This note documents a single TCR beta chain sequence. Profiling relied on immunoSEQ multiplex PCR, and the TCRdb table lists in-frame clones only, not all of them. This table has roughly 30,000 clones, around nine tenths appearing once. The sample originates from a study of blood T cell repertoires in COVID-19. With 1 base clipped from V and 4 bases from J, the junction kept 1 base outside the gene matches. Per the germline V gene, CDR1 is SGHAT and CDR2 is FQDESV (reference sequence). The CDR3 has 14 amino acids. The sequenced sample consisted of peripheral blood. The rearrangement uses TRBV11-1 and TRBJ2-5, with 9 bases identical to TRBD1. The sequence came from a human donor in a cohort sampled during active COVID-19. The donor label of this sample is uncertain. The CDR3 is CASSLDRGLETQYF. The DNA for the CDR3 is TGTGCCAGCAGCTTAGACAGGGGGCTAGAGACCCAGTACTTC.